This T cell receptor beta chain appears in the sequencing data of a study of T cells in Graves' hyperthyroidism and ophthalmopathy. Cells are PBMCs isolated from roughly 9.2 ml of fresh blood. The CDR3 covers 14 residues. In germline, CDR1 is GTSNPN, CDR2 SVGIG (reference sequence). Between the trimmed V and J ends, which lost 1 base and 3 bases, there was a span of 12 bases. RNA transcripts provided the source from which TCR beta CDR3 regions were amplified. First-round RT-PCR targeting the TCR CDR3 was performed with the HTBI primer set. Each CDR3 protein gets one entry after TCRdb re-called the multiplex PCR reads with MiXCR. Of around 600,000 distinct CDR3 sequences in the sample, approximately 15% are singletons; the top ten hold about 7%. This clonotype was seen many times. Antigen unknown. Findings and caveats of the study: Model predictions of ophthalmopathy came a median 6.5 months before onset. Blood held most thyroid clonotypes expanded above 0.001 frequency.

This clonotype was sampled from a woman under 30 with Graves' ophthalmopathy. Material for sequencing was blood. V and J are TRBV30 and TRBJ1-2; D is undetermined. This CDR3 is CAWSGDVQYYGYTF. CDR3 nucleotide sequence: TGTGCCTGGAGTGGGGATGTCCAGTACTATGGCTACACCTTC.